The TCR beta chain described here comes from a study of T cells expressing NK-cell markers. Findings of the study overall: Several donors' CD3+CD56-NKG2C+ cells were dominated by the same clonotypes. HCMV specificity of expanded NKG2C+ T cell clones remained unclear.

TCRdb reprocessed the 5' RACE reads, with one entry per CDR3 protein and no DNA. The table lists 500,000 or so distinct CDR3 sequences. A word on this clonotype: The antigen is undetermined.

This sequence originates from a man younger than 35 in good health. Sequencing input: blood T cells: a sorted CD56 or NKG2C T cell subset, CD4+ or CD8+ T cells, or bulk PBMC T cells (not recorded which).

The CDR3 loop is CSANGQSTDTQYF. The gene calls are TRBV20-1 and TRBJ2-3; TCRdb names TRBD1, which stays unverified in the absence of DNA. Per germline, CDR1 DFQATT and CDR2 SNEGSKA (reference sequence). The CDR3 is made up of 13 amino acids.